This T cell receptor (beta chain) was sequenced for a study of technical replicates of blood from four donors. Method: immunoSEQ multiplex PCR; TCRdb's copy keeps in-frame clones and lacks some. The data contain about 100,000 clones, 94% of them singletons. V shed 8 bases and J 2 bases; nucleotides not matched to a gene: 20. Germline-derived CDR1 and CDR2 are LNHDA and SQIVND (reference sequence). The CDR3 length is 19 residues. The receptor's source is a human donor in good health. The sequenced sample consisted of T cells isolated from PBMCs. The chain has TRBV19 and TRBJ2-3; TRBD2 aligns across 9 bases. CDR3 sequence (DNA): TGTGCCAGTCTCCCGGGGACTAGCCAGGAGAGACCCTCCACAGATACGCAGTATTTT. Encoded protein: CASLPGTSQERPSTDTQYF.